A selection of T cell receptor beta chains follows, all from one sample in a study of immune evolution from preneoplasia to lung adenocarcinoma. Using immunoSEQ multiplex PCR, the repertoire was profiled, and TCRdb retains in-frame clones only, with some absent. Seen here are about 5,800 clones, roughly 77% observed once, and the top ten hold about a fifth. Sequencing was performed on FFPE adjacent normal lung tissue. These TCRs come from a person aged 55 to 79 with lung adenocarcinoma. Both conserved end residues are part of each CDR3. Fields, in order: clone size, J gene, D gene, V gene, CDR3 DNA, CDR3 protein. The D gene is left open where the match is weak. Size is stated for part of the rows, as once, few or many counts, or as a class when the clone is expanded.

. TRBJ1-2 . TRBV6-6 TGTGCCAGCAGTTTTGGACGGTTAGCTAACTATGGCTACACCTTC CASSFGRLANYGYTF
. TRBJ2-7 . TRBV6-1 TGTGCCAGCATTAGGTCTCGGGCCGAGCAGTACTTC CASIRSRAEQYF
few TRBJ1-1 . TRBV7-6 TGTGCCAGCAGCCTAGGGGTCGGACAGAACACTGAAGCTTTCTTT CASSLGVGQNTEAFF
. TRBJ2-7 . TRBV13 TGTGCCAGCAGCTTAGATGGGGGAGTCGGCGAGCAGTACTTC CASSLDGGVGEQYF
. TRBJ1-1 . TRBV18 TGTGCCAGCTCAGCGGGACGGGCGACTGAAGCTTTCTTT CASSAGRATEAFF
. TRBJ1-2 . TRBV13 TGTGCCAGCAGCCGACCGGGTGTCTATGGCTACACCTTC CASSRPGVYGYTF
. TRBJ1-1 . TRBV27 TGTGCCAGCAGCTCCCGGACAGAGGTGGACCCAGGTGCTTTCTTT CASSSRTEVDPGAFF
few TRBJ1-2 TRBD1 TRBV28 TGTGCCAGCAGTTTGGAGAGCACAGGGGGATCGGGCTACACCTTC CASSLESTGGSGYTF
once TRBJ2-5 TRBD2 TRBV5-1 TGCGCCAGCAGCTTGGCGGTAGCGGGGGGCCAAGAGACCCAGTACTTC CASSLAVAGGQETQYF
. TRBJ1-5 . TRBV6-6 TGTGCCAGCAGGGAGACCTGGGAGTTGTATCAGCCCCAGCATTTT CASRETWELYQPQHF
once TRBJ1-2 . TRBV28 TGTGCCAGCAGTTTAGTGGGGAAGGGCTACACCTTC CASSLVGKGYTF
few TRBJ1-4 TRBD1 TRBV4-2 TGTGCCAGCAGCCAACTGGTTCCGGGACAGAGGAATGAAAAACTGTTTTTT CASSQLVPGQRNEKLFF
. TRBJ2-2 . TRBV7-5 TGTGCCAGAAGCTACCCCCCCTCGAACACCGGGGAGCTGTTTTTT CARSYPPSNTGELFF
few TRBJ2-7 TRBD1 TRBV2 TGTGCCATCACCAGGGGGAGCTCCTACGAGCAGTACTTC CAITRGSSYEQYF
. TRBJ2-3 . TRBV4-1 TGCGCCAGCAATCAGAATCCAGATACGCAGTATTTT CASNQNPDTQYF
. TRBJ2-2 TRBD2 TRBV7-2 TGTGCCAGCAGCTCCAGGACTAGCGGAAGCACCGGGGAGCTGTTTTTT CASSSRTSGSTGELFF
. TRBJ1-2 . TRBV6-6 TGTGCCAGCAGTTACTCGGCTCAGCCACCTAACTATGGCTACACCTTC CASSYSAQPPNYGYTF
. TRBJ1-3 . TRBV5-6 TGTGCCAGCAGCTGGGGAACGAACACAAACACCATATATTTT CASSWGTNTNTIYF
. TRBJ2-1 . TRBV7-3 TGTGCCAGCAGCTCGTCCCCGGGGTCCTACAATGAGCAGTTCTTC CASSSSPGSYNEQFF
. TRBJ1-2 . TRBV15 TGTGCCACCAGCAGTTCGGTCGGGGCTTTCTATGGCTACACCTTC CATSSSVGAFYGYTF
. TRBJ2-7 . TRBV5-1 TGCGCCAGCAGCGGAACGACAGGGAGGGGCAACGAGCAGTACTTC CASSGTTGRGNEQYF
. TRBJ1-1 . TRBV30 TGTGCCTGGAGCCCAAGAGATTTCGGACGGAAGAACACTGAAGCTTTCTTT CAWSPRDFGRKNTEAFF
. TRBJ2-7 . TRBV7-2 TGTGCCAGCAGCTTTGGACAGACGAACGAGCAGTACTTC CASSFGQTNEQYF
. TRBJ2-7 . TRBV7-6 TGTGCCAGCAGCTTTAATCCGACGTACGAGCAGTACTTC CASSFNPTYEQYF
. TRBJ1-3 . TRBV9 TGTGCCAGCAGCGTCCAGGGGACGGAAAACACCATATATTTT CASSVQGTENTIYF
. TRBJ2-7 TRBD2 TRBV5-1 TGCGCCAGCAGCTCAAGCGGGATCGAGGACGAGCAGTACTTC CASSSSGIEDEQYF
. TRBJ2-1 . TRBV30 TGTGCCTGGACCAAGAAGACTCCCAGCTCCTACAATGAGCAGTTCTTC CAWTKKTPSSYNEQFF
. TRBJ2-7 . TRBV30 TGTGCCTGGAATGAGGGGGGGTATTACTACGAGCAGTACTTC CAWNEGGYYYEQYF
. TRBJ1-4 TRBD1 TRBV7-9 TGTGCCAGCAGCCCGGGACAGACTAATGAAAAACTGTTTTTT CASSPGQTNEKLFF
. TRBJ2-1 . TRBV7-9 TGTGCCAGCAGCTCCGGGACTCTCAATGAGCAGTTCTTC CASSSGTLNEQFF
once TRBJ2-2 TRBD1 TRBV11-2 TGTGCCAGCAGCTTAGTACAGGGGTACACCGGGGAGCTGTTTTTT CASSLVQGYTGELFF
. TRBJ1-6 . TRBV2 TGTGCCAGCAACAGGGATAATTCACCCCTCCACTTT CASNRDNSPLHF
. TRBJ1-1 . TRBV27 TGTGCCAGCAGTTTAGGGGGTGATTCCCTTGAAGCTTTCTTT CASSLGGDSLEAFF